The 28 T cell receptor beta chains reported below all come from one sample, sequenced in a study of early T cells in non-severe SARS-CoV-2 infection. MiXCR was run by TCRdb on the 5' RACE reads, yielding one entry per CDR3 protein. The repertoire consists of nearly 70,000 distinct CDR3 sequences, with 3.5% to 6% occurring once and the leading ten covering roughly 3.6%. The sequences come from whole blood, collected at baseline. The receptors stem from an adult who was a healthcare worker with PCR-confirmed SARS-CoV-2 infection or an uninfected control (not recorded which). The donor label of this sample is uncertain.

Many counts were recorded for this clonotype. V is TRBV6-5 and J is TRBJ1-4, with D uncertain. This CDR3 has 14 residues. The V gene's germline CDR1 is MNHEY and CDR2 SVGAGI. V dropped 5 bases and J dropped 3 bases, with 10 bases sitting between them. The CDR3 here is CASSPGGANEKLFF. The CDR3 DNA reads TGTGCCAGCAGTCCCGGTGGGGCTAATGAAAAACTGTTTTTT.

The J gene is TRBJ1-5, the V gene TRBV12-3 or TRBV12-4, with a tentative D call TRBD1 (6 bases). The CDR3 runs to 14 residues. The V gene lost 6 bases and the J gene lost 6 bases, with 15 bases spanning the gap. The CDR3 here is CASSREGGGQPQHF. The CDR3 nucleotides read TGTGCCAGCAGCCGGGAGGGGGGAGGTCAGCCCCAGCATTTT.

In regard to this clonotype: Being one base from a much bigger clone, this may be a read error. CDR3 residues: CATLGSGGLPSTDTQYF. DNA for the CDR3: TGTGCCACCCTCGGTAGCGGGGGCCTACCCAGCACAGATACGCAGTATTTT. This rearrangement joins TRBV24-1 to TRBJ2-3, with 9 positions matching TRBD2. From germline, CDR1 is KGHDR and CDR2 SFDVKD. J was trimmed by 0 bases and V by 9 bases; bases with no gene match: 12. The CDR3 sequence is 17 residues long.

This clonotype was observed a few times. CDR3 nucleotides: TGCGCCAGCAGCTTGGTGAACAGGGTGGACTCCTACGAGCAGTACTTC. Translation: CASSLVNRVDSYEQYF. The rearrangement links TRBV5-1 to TRBJ2-7, with D possibly being TRBD1 (6 bases). The germline CDR1 and CDR2 sequences are SGHRS and YFSETQ. The CDR3 is made up of 16 amino acids. Trimming stripped 0 bases from V and 0 bases from J, with 13 bases between.

This clonotype was seen many times. The CDR3 nucleotides read TGTGCCAGCAGTTCGACAGGGGAATCCACAGATACGCAGTATTTT. Protein sequence: CASSSTGESTDTQYF. The V call is TRBV12-3 or TRBV12-4, the J call TRBJ2-3, with 8 bases that match TRBD1. This CDR3 is built from 15 residues. The ends lost 4 bases at V and 2 bases at J; junction bases unmatched: 5.

This clonotype was seen ten or more times. The J gene is TRBJ2-6, the V gene TRBV29-1; no definite D call. The CDR3 has 16 amino acids. Trimming cost V 3 bases and J 3 bases, with 15 bases left between them. CDR1 and CDR2 (germline): SQVTM, ANQGSEA. The CDR3 region has the DNA TGCAGCGTTGAGCCGATCGAGGTCGGTGGGGCCAACGTCCTGACTTTC. Its translation: CSVEPIEVGGANVLTF. The whole variable domain, remainder taken from reference TRBV29-1 and TRBJ2-6, is SAVISQKPSRDICQRGTSLTIQCQVDSQVTMMFWYRQQPGQSLTLIATANQGSEATYESGFVIDKFPISRPNLTFSTLTVSNMSPEDSSIYLCSVEPIEVGGANVLTFGAGSRLTVL.

In its sample, this clonotype was seen many times. The CDR3 region has the DNA TGTGCCAGCAGCTTTTCACCAGGGGGGCAGAATGAGCAGTTCTTC. Translation gives CASSFSPGGQNEQFF. The V call is TRBV7-9, the J call TRBJ2-1; the D gene is possibly TRBD1 (7 bases). Per the germline V gene, CDR1 is SEHNR and CDR2 is FQNEAQ (reference sequence). V shed 3 bases and J shed 7 bases, with 16 bases lying between them. CDR3 length: 15 amino acids.

The chain combines TRBV9 with TRBJ2-1, with TRBD2 matching 8 bases. The trim removed 0 bases at V and 4 bases at J, leaving 3 bases unmatched. Per germline, CDR1 SGDLS and CDR2 YYNGEE. The CDR3 is 15 amino acids. CDR3 region: CASSVGSGTYNEQFF. The CDR3 nucleotides are TGTGCCAGCAGCGTAGGTAGCGGGACTTACAATGAGCAGTTCTTC.

J is TRBJ2-3 and V is TRBV28; 8 bases map to TRBD1. The CDR3 runs to 15 residues. The germline V gene encodes CDR1 MDHEN and CDR2 SYDVKM. After removal of 6 bases from V and 3 bases from J, the junction contained 8 bases not matched to a gene. The CDR3 spells CASRPDRAPTDTQYF. In DNA, the CDR3 is TGTGCCAGCAGGCCGGACAGGGCTCCGACAGATACGCAGTATTTT.

Many counts were recorded for this clonotype. CDR3 sequence reads: CASSFLIGSYGYTF. Here the CDR3 DNA reads TGCGCCAGCAGCTTTTTGATAGGCTCCTATGGCTACACCTTC. J is TRBJ1-2 and V is TRBV5-1; D gene ambiguous. Looked up from germline, CDR1 is SGHRS and CDR2 is YFSETQ. The CDR3 contains 14 residues. Trimming cost V 2 bases and J 4 bases, with 12 bases left between them.

This clonotype has only a few counts. The chain uses TRBV6-5 and TRBJ1-5, with a possible D match to TRBD1 (5 bases). CDR3 length: 13 amino acids. Trimming removed 7 bases at V and 5 bases at J, with 12 bases between. Looked up from germline, CDR1 is MNHEY and CDR2 is SVGAGI. The CDR3 DNA reads as TGTGCCAGCAAGCGGGGCCCTGATCAGCCCCAGCATTTT. This sequence encodes CASKRGPDQPQHF.

This clonotype was recorded many times. The chain employs TRBV12-5 and TRBJ2-1, with D possibly matching TRBD2 (5 bases). Trimming stripped 1 base from V and 12 bases from J, with 13 bases between. Germline values: CDR1 LGHNT, CDR2 FRNRAP. This CDR3 is built from 13 residues. The CDR3 nucleotides read TGTGCTAGTGGTTTGGGAGCGGCCTATGCGCAGTTCTTC. Translated, it gives CASGLGAAYAQFF. The complete variable domain, with remaining parts taken from reference TRBV12-5 and TRBJ2-1, reads DARVTQTPRHKVTEMGQEVTMRCQPILGHNTVFWYRQTMMQGLELLAYFRNRAPLDDSGMPKDRFSAEMPDATLATLKIQPSEPRDSAVYFCASGLGAAYAQFFGPGTRLTVL.

This clonotype appeared many times. This chain uses TRBV4-1 with TRBJ1-3; D is possibly TRBD1 (6 bases). The CDR3 sequence is 17 residues long. Trimming removed 5 bases at V and 0 bases at J, with 17 bases between. Germline V gene data show CDR1 as MGHRA and CDR2 as YSYEKL. The CDR3: CASSFRDIELSGNTIYF. The CDR3 region has the DNA TGCGCCAGCAGCTTCCGGGACATCGAGCTCTCTGGAAACACCATATATTTT.

The sample holds a few counts of this clonotype. V usage is TRBV7-8 and J usage is TRBJ1-2, with a tentative D call TRBD1 (6 bases). The germline gives CDR1 SGHVS, CDR2 FQNEAQ. The CDR3 loop spans 15 amino acids. V lost 2 bases and J 3 bases, leaving 13 bases between the germline ends. The CDR3 loop reads CASSLQGFRDYGYTF. The CDR3 DNA sequence: TGTGCCAGCAGCTTACAGGGGTTTAGGGACTATGGCTACACCTTC.

This chain links TRBV29-1 with TRBJ2-3, with 14 bases lining up with TRBD2. This CDR3 region has 16 residues. The V segment lost 6 bases and the J segment 3 bases; nucleotides outside the gene matches: 8. Germline loops: CDR1 SQVTM, CDR2 ANQGSEA. DNA of the CDR3: TGCAGCGTCCTTAGACTAGCGGGGGGGCAGACAGATACGCAGTATTTT. This gives the protein CSVLRLAGGQTDTQYF.

The V call is TRBV11-3, the J call TRBJ1-3; D remains ambiguous. The CDR3 covers 14 residues. Germline V gene data show CDR1 as SGHNT and CDR2 as YENEEA. Trimming shortened V by 4 bases and J by 0 bases, and 7 bases separated the two germline ends. CDR3 sequence (DNA): TGTGCCAGCAGCTCTCAGAGCTCTGGAAACACCATATATTTT. As protein: CASSSQSSGNTIYF.

Points on this clonotype: A much larger clone sits a single nucleotide away, making a read error possible. The rearrangement joins TRBV29-1 to TRBJ1-1, with 7 bases aligning to TRBD1. CDR1 is SQVTM, CDR2 ANQGSEA, per germline. The CDR3 covers 11 residues. The ends lost 5 bases at V and 7 bases at J; junction bases unmatched: 4. CDR3 sequence reads: CSVTRGGEAFF. The CDR3 bases are TGCAGCGTTACCAGGGGGGGTGAAGCTTTCTTT.

This clonotype has more than one count but fewer than ten. V usage is TRBV7-9 and J usage is TRBJ1-3, with D possibly matching TRBD1 (6 bases). The V end was cut by 7 bases, the J end by 2 bases, with 12 bases between. The CDR3 loop spans 14 amino acids. From germline, CDR1 is SEHNR and CDR2 FQNEAQ (reference sequence). For the CDR3, the DNA is TGTGCCAGCATCCTCAGGGGCACTGGAAACACCATATATTTT. Amino acids: CASILRGTGNTIYF.

In its sample, this clonotype was seen many times. This chain links TRBV28 with TRBJ1-5; D is ambiguous. The V and J ends lost 7 bases and 0 bases respectively, with 7 bases between them. The CDR3 totals 13 residues. The germline gives CDR1 MDHEN, CDR2 SYDVKM. This CDR3 is CASMPDSNQPQHF. The DNA for the CDR3 is TGTGCCAGCATGCCGGATAGCAATCAGCCCCAGCATTTT.

The CDR3 spells CASSSVVEDRVTYEQYF. CDR3 nucleotides: TGTGCCAGCAGCAGTGTAGTGGAAGACAGGGTCACCTACGAGCAGTACTTC. The genes are TRBV28 and TRBJ2-7; TRBD1 matches 7 bases. With 6 bases clipped from V and 2 bases from J, the junction kept 16 bases outside the gene matches. The CDR3 totals 17 residues. Germline CDR1 MDHEN, CDR2 SYDVKM.

This clonotype was recorded at least ten times. This chain links TRBV7-2 with TRBJ2-7; 13 bases fit TRBD2. Trimming cost V 4 bases and J 1 base; bases outside gene matches: 1. This CDR3 comprises 15 residues. Germline CDR1 reads SGHTA; CDR2 reads FQGNSA. CDR3: CASSSTSGGSYEQYF. The CDR3 DNA sequence: TGTGCCAGCAGCTCGACTAGCGGGGGGTCCTACGAGCAGTACTTC.

In this sample, this clonotype turned up many times. CDR3 in amino acids: CAWSRTPGSPLHF. The CDR3 bases are TGTGCCTGGAGTAGGACACCCGGATCACCCCTCCACTTT. The chain links TRBV30 to TRBJ1-6; tentatively, D is TRBD1 (5 bases). The germline V and J ends were trimmed by 2 bases and 10 bases, with 12 bases remaining between them. Germline-derived CDR1 and CDR2 are GTSNPN and SVGIG (reference sequence). CDR3 length: 13 amino acids.

This clonotype was found many times. The chain uses TRBV12-5 and TRBJ2-1; D unresolved. Germline CDR1 reads LGHNT; CDR2 reads FRNRAP. V was cut by 1 base and J by 0 bases, with 7 bases left in between. This CDR3 has 15 amino acids. The CDR3 DNA sequence: TGTGCTAGTGGTTTGGACGGAAGCTCCTACAATGAGCAGTTCTTC. Translating it yields CASGLDGSSYNEQFF.

This clonotype was seen repeatedly, ten times or more. The chain uses TRBV7-9 and TRBJ1-1; D gene uncertain. The CDR3 spans 13 residues. The ends were cut back, 1 base at V and 10 bases at J, with 13 bases in the middle. CDR1 SEHNR and CDR2 FQNEAQ come from the germline V gene (reference sequence). As DNA, the CDR3 is TGTGCCAGCAGCTTAGATGGACCGCTCGGAGCTTTCTTT. Its protein is CASSLDGPLGAFF.

This clonotype was seen repeatedly, ten times or more. V and J are TRBV20-1 and TRBJ1-4; D not certain. Trimming cost V 8 bases and J 4 bases, with 11 bases left between them. The CDR3 totals 12 residues. Germline CDR1 and CDR2: DFQATT and SNEGSKA (reference sequence). The CDR3: CSSKDGNEKLFF. As DNA, the CDR3 is TGCAGTAGCAAAGACGGTAATGAAAAACTGTTTTTT.

The chain combines TRBV12-3 or TRBV12-4 with TRBJ2-3, with unresolved D. The CDR3 is 14 residues long. V shed 3 bases and J shed 0 bases, with 7 bases lying between them. CDR3 in DNA: TGTGCCAGCAGTTTTGGTTTTAGCACAGATACGCAGTATTTT. It codes for CASSFGFSTDTQYF.

This clonotype showed up many times. The J gene is TRBJ1-1, the V gene TRBV11-2; D remains ambiguous. Trimming cost V 1 base and J 5 bases, with 11 bases left between them. This CDR3 contains 14 residues. Looked up from germline, CDR1 is SGHAT and CDR2 is FQNNGV. In nucleotides, the CDR3 is TGTGCCAGCAGCTTAGTGGGAGGAAGGACTGAAGCTTTCTTT. Protein sequence: CASSLVGGRTEAFF. Full variable domain (remainder filled in from reference TRBV11-2 and TRBJ1-1): EAGVAQSPRYKIIEKRQSVAFWCNPISGHATLYWYQQILGQGPKLLIQFQNNGVVDDSQLPKDRFSAERLKGVDSTLKIQPAKLEDSAVYLCASSLVGGRTEAFFGQGTRLTVV.

This clonotype has ten or more counts. This chain uses TRBV24-1 with TRBJ2-1; 7 bases are a match to TRBD1. The ends lost 12 bases at V and 8 bases at J; junction bases unmatched: 6. The CDR3 spans 11 residues. The V gene's germline CDR1 is KGHDR and CDR2 SFDVKD. The CDR3 region has the DNA TGTGCCTCTTCCAGGGGGTATGAGCAGTTCTTC. It yields the protein CASSRGYEQFF.